This T cell receptor (beta chain) originates from a study of T cell responses to AZD1222 COVID-19 vaccine. The repertoire was sequenced with immunoSEQ multiplex PCR; TCRdb's copy has only in-frame clones and lacks some. The sample includes over 120,000 clones, approximately 92% of them seen just once. The CDR3 spans 13 residues. Per germline, CDR1 LNHDA and CDR2 SQIVND (reference sequence). J gave up 11 bases and V 6 bases, and 9 bases lay outside the gene matches. Details on this clone: Its cognate antigen is unknown.

Notes on the study in general: Females outnumbered males among donors, who were mostly white British; clonal diversity was possibly underestimated. Increased Spike-specific TCR breadth and depth were observed after two AZD1222 doses.

The clonotype comes from an adult who received the AZD1222 COVID-19 vaccine. V and J are TRBV19 and TRBJ2-3; TRBD2 matches 9 bases. The sample was peripheral blood, taken 28 days after the second AZD1222 dose. CDR3 sequence reads: CASSLAGSKEQYF. CDR3 DNA sequence: TGTGCCAGTAGCCTAGCGGGATCTAAAGAGCAGTATTTT.